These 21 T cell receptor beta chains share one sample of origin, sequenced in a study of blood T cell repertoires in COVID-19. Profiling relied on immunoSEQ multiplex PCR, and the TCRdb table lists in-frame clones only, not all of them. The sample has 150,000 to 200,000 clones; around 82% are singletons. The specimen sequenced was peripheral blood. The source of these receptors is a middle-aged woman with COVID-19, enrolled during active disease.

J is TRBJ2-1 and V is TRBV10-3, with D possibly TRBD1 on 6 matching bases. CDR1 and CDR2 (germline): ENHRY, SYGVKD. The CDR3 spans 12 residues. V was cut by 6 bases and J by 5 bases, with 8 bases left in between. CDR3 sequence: CAISRDNNEQFF. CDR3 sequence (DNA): TGTGCCATCAGCCGGGACAACAATGAGCAGTTCTTC.

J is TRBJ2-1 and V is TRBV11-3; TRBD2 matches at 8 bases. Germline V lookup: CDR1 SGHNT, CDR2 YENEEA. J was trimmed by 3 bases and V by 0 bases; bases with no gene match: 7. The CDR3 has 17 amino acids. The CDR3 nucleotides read TGTGCCAGCAGCTTAGACGTTGTGGCGGGGGGCTACAATGAGCAGTTCTTC. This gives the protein CASSLDVVAGGYNEQFF. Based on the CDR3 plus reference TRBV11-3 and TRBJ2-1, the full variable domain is EAGVVQSPRYKIIEKKQPVAFWCNPISGHNTLYWYLQNLGQGPELLIRYENEEAVDDSQLPKDRFSAERLKGVDSTLKIQPAELGDSAVYLCASSLDVVAGGYNEQFFGPGTRLTVL.

CDR3 in DNA: TGTGCCAGCAGCTTAGGTTATGGACTTCAAGAGACCCAGTACTTC. Protein product: CASSLGYGLQETQYF. V and J are TRBV7-9 and TRBJ2-5; TRBD2 might be the D (5 bases). The CDR3 covers 15 residues. Germline V gene data show CDR1 as SEHNR and CDR2 as FQNEAQ (reference sequence). With 1 base removed from V and 2 bases from J, the gap between germline ends came to 11 bases.

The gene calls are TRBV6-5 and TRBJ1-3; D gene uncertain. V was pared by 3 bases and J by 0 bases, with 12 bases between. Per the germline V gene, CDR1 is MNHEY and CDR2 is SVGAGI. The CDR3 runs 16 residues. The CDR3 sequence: CASSYSTWSSGNTIYF. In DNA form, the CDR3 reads TGTGCCAGCAGTTATTCCACATGGAGCTCTGGAAACACCATATATTTT.

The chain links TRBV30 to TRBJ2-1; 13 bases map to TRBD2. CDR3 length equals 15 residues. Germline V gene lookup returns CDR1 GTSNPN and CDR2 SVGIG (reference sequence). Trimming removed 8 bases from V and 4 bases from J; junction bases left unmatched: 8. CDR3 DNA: TGTGCCAGAGGACTAGCGGGAGTTTCGTACAATGAGCAGTTCTTC. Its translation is CARGLAGVSYNEQFF. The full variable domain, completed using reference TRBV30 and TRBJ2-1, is SQTIHQWPATLVQPVGSPLSLECTVEGTSNPNLYWYRQAAGRGLQLLFYSVGIGQISSEVPQNLSASRPQDRQFILSSKKLLLSDSGFYLCARGLAGVSYNEQFFGPGTRLTVL.

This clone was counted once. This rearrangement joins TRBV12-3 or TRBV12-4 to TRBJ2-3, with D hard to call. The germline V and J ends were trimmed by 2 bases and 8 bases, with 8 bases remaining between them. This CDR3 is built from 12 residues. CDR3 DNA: TGTGCCAGCAGTTTATTCGGCGGTACGCAGTATTTT. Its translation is CASSLFGGTQYF.

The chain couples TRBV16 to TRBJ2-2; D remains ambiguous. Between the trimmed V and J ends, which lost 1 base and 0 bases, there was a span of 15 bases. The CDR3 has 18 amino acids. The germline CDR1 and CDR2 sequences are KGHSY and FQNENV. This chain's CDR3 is CASSQFELPIPNTGELFF. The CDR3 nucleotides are TGTGCCAGCAGCCAATTTGAGCTACCAATACCGAACACCGGGGAGCTGTTTTTT.

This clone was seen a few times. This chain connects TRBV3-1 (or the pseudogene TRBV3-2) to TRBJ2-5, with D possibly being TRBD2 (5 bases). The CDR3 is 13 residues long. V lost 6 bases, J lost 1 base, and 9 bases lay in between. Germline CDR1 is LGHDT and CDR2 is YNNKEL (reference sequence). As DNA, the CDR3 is TGTGCCAGCAGACCCAGCGGCCAAGAGACCCAGTACTTC. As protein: CASRPSGQETQYF.

CDR3 sequence (DNA): TGTGCCAGCAGCTTCCGGGGAGGGACTGAAGCTTTCTTT. This translates into CASSFRGGTEAFF. V gene TRBV7-9 combines with J gene TRBJ1-1; D is uncertain. Per the germline V gene, CDR1 is SEHNR and CDR2 is FQNEAQ (reference sequence). V was pared by 3 bases and J by 5 bases, with 10 bases between. The CDR3 has 13 residues.

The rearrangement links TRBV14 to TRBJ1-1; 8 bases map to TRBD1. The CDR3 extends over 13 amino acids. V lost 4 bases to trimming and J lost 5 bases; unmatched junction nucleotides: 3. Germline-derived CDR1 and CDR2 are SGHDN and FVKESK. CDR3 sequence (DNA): TGTGCCAGCAGCCGAGACAGGGGAACTGAAGCTTTCTTT. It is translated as CASSRDRGTEAFF.

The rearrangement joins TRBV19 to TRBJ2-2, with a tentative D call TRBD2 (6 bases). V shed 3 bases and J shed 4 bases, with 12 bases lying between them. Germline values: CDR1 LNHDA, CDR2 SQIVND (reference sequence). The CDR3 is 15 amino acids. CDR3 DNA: TGTGCCAGTAGTATTCAGGGACTGACCACCGGGGAGCTGTTTTTT. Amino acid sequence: CASSIQGLTTGELFF.

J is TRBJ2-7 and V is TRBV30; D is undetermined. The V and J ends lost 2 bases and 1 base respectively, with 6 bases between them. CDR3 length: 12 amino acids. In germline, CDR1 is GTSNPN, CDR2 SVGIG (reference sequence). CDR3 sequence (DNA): TGTGCCTGGAGTCTACGGTCCTACGAGCAGTACTTC. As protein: CAWSLRSYEQYF.

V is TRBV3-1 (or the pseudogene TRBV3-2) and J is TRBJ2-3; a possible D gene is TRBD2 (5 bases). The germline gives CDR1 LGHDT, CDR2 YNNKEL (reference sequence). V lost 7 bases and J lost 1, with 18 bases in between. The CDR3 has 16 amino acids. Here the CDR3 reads CASNDREGRGTDTQYF. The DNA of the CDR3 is TGTGCCAGCAACGATAGGGAAGGGAGAGGCACAGATACGCAGTATTTT.

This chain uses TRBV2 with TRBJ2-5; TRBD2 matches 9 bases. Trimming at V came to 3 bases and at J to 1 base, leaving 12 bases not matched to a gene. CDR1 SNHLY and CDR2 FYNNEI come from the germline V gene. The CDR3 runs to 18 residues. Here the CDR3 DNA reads TGTGCCAGCAGTGACGAGCTAGCGGGGCTAGGGATCCAAGAGACCCAGTACTTC. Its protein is CASSDELAGLGIQETQYF. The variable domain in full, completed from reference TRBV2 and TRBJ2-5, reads EPEVTQTPSHQVTQMGQEVILRCVPISNHLYFYWYRQILGQKVEFLVSFYNNEISEKSEIFDDQFSVERPDGSNFTLKIRSTKLEDSAMYFCASSDELAGLGIQETQYFGPGTRLLVL.

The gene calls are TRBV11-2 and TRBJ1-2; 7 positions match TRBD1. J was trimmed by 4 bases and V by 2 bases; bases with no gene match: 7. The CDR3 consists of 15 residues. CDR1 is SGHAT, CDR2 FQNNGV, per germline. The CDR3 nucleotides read TGTGCCAGCAGCTTACAGGGGGGAGTAAGCTATGGCTACACCTTC. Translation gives CASSLQGGVSYGYTF.

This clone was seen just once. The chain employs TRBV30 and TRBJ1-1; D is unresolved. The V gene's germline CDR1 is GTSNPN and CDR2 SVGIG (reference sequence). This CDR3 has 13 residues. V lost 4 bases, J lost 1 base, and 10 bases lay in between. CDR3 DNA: TGTGCCTGGACACACGGGGAGAACACTGAAGCTTTCTTT. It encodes CAWTHGENTEAFF.

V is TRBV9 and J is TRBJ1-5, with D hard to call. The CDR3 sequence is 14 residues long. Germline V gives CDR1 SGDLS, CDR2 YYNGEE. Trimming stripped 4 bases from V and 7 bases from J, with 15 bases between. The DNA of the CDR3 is TGTGCCAGCAGCTCCACTCGGGTCGGCCAGCCCCAGCATTTT. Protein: CASSSTRVGQPQHF.

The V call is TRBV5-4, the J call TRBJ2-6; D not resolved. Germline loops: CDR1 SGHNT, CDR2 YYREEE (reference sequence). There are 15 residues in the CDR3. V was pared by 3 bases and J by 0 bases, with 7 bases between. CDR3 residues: CASSSQRSGANVLTF. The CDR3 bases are TGTGCCAGCAGCTCTCAGCGCTCTGGGGCCAACGTCCTGACTTTC.

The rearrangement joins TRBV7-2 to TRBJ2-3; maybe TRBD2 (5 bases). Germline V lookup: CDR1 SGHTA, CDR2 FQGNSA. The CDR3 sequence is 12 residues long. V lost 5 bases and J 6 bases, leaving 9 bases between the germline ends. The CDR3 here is CASSQSGDTQYF. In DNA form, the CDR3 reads TGTGCCAGCAGCCAGTCGGGGGATACGCAGTATTTT.

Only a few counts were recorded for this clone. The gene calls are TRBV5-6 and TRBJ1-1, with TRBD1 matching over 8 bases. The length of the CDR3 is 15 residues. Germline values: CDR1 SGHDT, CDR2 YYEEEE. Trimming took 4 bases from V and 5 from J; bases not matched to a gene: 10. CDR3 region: CASSQGRGLGTEAFF. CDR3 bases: TGTGCCAGCAGCCAAGGCAGGGGGCTAGGGACTGAAGCTTTCTTT.

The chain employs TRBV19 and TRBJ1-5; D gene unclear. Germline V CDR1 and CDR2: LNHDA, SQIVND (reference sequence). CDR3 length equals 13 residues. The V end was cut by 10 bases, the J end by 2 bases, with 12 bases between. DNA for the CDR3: TGTGCCACCCGTGTGTTTGGCAATCAGCCCCAGCATTTT. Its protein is CATRVFGNQPQHF.